Described below is a single TCR beta chain sequence and its context. The target antigen is unknown. Documented treatment: roughly 10-day PBMC culture with coronavirus spike peptide pools or control peptides (ViraFEST assay). Sequenced with the Oncomine TCR Beta short-read assay was DNA taken from cultured CD4+ T cells. Scientists extracted genomic DNA from CD4+ T cells grown in culture. One entry per CDR3 protein results from TCRdb running MiXCR on the PCR reads. The table records 25,000 to 30,000 distinct CDR3 sequences, less than 60% of them present only once. Germline V gene data show CDR1 as SGDLS and CDR2 as YYNGEE. V lost 0 bases, J lost 2 bases, and 11 bases lay in between. The CDR3 is 15 amino acids. This sample was taken from a study of vaccination and CD4 T cells after COVID-19. Study-wide context: Cultures that served as controls received a CEFX pool, an HIV-1 Nef pool, or no peptide. Study-wide findings and caveats: From roughly 21 to 40, the median of SARS-CoV-2-reactive clonotypes rose without reaching significance.

The source of this sequence is a human donor who received a COVID-19 vaccine. The genes are TRBV9 and TRBJ1-2, with D possibly matching TRBD1 (6 bases). The material sequenced was CD4+ T cells from blood, cultured in vitro, taken before SARS-CoV-2 vaccination. CDR3 sequence reads: CASSVDGDRNYGYTF. CDR3 coding DNA: TGTGCCAGCAGCGTAGATGGAGACAGGAACTATGGCTACACCTTC.